This TCR beta chain is from a study of blood T cell repertoires in COVID-19. About the study: The analysed material was cDNA or gDNA that came from T cells, B-cell-depleted T cells, or PBMCs.

The CDR3 sequence is 15 residues long. Germline-derived CDR1 and CDR2 are LNHDA and SQIVND (reference sequence). V was trimmed by 4 bases and J by 4 bases, leaving 13 bases between them. Authors' processing steps: Reference gene primer amplification gave estimated nucleated cell counts. Produced via immunoSEQ multiplex PCR; TCRdb's table is partial and in-frame only. V and J calls and clone size are as listed in that table; D and trimming were resolved from the DNA. The data hold hundreds of thousands of clones, with about nine tenths observed a single time. The chain carries TRBV19 and TRBJ1-4; D not certain. Sequenced: peripheral blood. This TCR was sampled from a woman aged 30 to 39 with active or convalescent COVID-19. The CDR3 coding sequence is TGTGCCAGTAGTAACCTCGCGGGTAATAATGAAAAACTGTTTTTT. Amino acids: CASSNLAGNNEKLFF.